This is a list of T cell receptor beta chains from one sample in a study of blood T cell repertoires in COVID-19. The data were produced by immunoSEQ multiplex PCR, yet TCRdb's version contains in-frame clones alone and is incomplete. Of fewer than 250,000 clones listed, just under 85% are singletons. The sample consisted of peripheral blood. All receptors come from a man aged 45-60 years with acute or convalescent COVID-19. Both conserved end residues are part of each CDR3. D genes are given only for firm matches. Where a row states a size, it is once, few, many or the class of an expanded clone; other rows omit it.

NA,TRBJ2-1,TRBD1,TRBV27,CASSRGTGVAYNEQFF,TGTGCCAGCAGTAGAGGGACAGGGGTTGCGTACAATGAGCAGTTCTTC
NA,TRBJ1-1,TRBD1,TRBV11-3,CASSFGQGGRVEAFF,TGTGCCAGCAGCTTTGGACAGGGGGGCCGTGTTGAAGCTTTCTTT
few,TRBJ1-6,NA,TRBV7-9,CASSSFPENSPLHF,TGTGCCAGCAGCTCTTTTCCCGAGAATTCACCCCTCCACTTT
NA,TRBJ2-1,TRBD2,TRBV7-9,CASSQRGYNEQFF,TGTGCCAGCAGCCAGCGGGGCTACAATGAGCAGTTCTTC
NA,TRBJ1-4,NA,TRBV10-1,CASRLSGCEKLFF,TGCGCCAGTAGGCTCTCGGGATGTGAAAAACTGTTTTTT
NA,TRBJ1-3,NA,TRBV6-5,CASSSIGNTIYF,TGTGCCAGCAGTTCAATTGGAAACACCATATATTTT
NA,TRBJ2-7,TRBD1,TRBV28,CASRSTGTGTLYEQYF,TGTGCCAGCAGATCTACCGGGACAGGGACGCTCTACGAGCAGTACTTC
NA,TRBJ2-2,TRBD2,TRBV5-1,CASSLPLAGNTGELFF,TGCGCCAGCAGCTTGCCCCTAGCGGGGAACACCGGGGAGCTGTTTTTT
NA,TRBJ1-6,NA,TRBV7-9,CASRAGTGDSPLHF,TGTGCCAGCAGAGCAGGGACTGGAGATTCACCCCTCCACTTT
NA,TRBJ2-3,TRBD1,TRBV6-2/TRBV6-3,CASSYRGQGTDTQYF,TGTGCCAGCAGTTACCGCGGACAGGGGACAGATACGCAGTATTTT
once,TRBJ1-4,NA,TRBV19,CASDNGGPTEKLFF,TGTGCCAGCGACAACGGGGGACCGACCGAAAAACTGTTTTTT
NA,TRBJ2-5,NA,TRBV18,CASSPGGGNHLETQYF,TGTGCCAGCTCACCAGGTGGCGGAAACCACCTGGAGACCCAGTACTTC
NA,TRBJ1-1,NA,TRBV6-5,CASSRLGKNTEAFF,TGTGCCAGCAGCAGATTGGGCAAGAACACTGAAGCTTTCTTT
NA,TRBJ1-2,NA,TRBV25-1,CASSESSRGGYTF,TGTGCCAGCAGTGAATCGTCTCGCGGTGGCTACACCTTC
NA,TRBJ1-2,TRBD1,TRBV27,CASSPRTGEGYTF,TGTGCCAGCAGTCCCCGGACAGGGGAAGGCTACACCTTC
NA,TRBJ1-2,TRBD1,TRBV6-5,CASSYSFTGGNGYTF,TGTGCCAGCAGTTACTCGTTCACAGGGGGCAATGGCTACACCTTC
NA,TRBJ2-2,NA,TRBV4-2,CASSQVGGTGELFF,TGTGCCAGCAGCCAAGTCGGGGGCACCGGGGAGCTGTTTTTT
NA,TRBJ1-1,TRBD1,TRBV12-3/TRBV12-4,CASRRQGNTEAFF,TGTGCCAGCAGGAGACAGGGGAACACTGAAGCTTTCTTT
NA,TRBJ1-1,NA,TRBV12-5,CASGLNDDILNTEAFF,TGTGCTAGTGGTTTGAACGATGACATCTTGAACACTGAAGCTTTCTTT
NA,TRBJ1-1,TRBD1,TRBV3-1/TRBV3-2,CASSPPLRQGMNTEAFF,TGTGCCAGCAGCCCCCCACTGAGACAGGGGATGAACACTGAAGCTTTCTTT
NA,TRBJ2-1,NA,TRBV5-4,CASSLASENEQFF,TGTGCCAGCAGCTTAGCTAGTGAAAATGAGCAGTTCTTC
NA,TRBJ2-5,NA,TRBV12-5,CASGLAFGGAVQETQYF,TGTGCTAGTGGTTTGGCCTTTGGTGGGGCGGTCCAAGAGACCCAGTACTTC
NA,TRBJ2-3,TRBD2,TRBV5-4,CASSPERPGLADTQYF,TGTGCCAGCAGCCCGGAACGACCGGGACTAGCAGATACGCAGTATTTT
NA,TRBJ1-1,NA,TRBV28,CASRAGHLNTEAFF,TGTGCCAGCAGAGCAGGGCACCTGAACACTGAAGCTTTCTTT
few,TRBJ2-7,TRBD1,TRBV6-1,CASSGVVSGQGSYEQYF,TGTGCCAGCAGTGGGGTTGTATCGGGACAGGGGTCCTACGAGCAGTACTTC
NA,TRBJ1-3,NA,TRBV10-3,CAIALGSGNTIYF,TGTGCCATCGCCCTCGGCTCTGGAAACACCATATATTTT
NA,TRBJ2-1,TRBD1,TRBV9,CASNTPDRGSYNEQFF,TGTGCCAGCAACACGCCGGACAGGGGGTCCTACAATGAGCAGTTCTTC
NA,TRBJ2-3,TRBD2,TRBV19,CASSQGLAGTDTQYF,TGTGCCAGTAGCCAGGGACTAGCGGGCACAGATACGCAGTATTTT
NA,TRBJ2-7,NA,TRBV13,CASSHEKTGVPEQYF,TGTGCCAGCAGCCATGAAAAGACAGGAGTTCCCGAGCAGTACTTC
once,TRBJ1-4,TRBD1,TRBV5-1,CASSLWSSGTGDEKLFF,TGCGCCAGCAGCTTGTGGTCCTCCGGGACAGGGGATGAAAAACTGTTTTTT
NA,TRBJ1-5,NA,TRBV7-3,CASSLTPGQPQHF,TGTGCCAGCAGCTTAACCCCAGGCCAGCCCCAGCATTTT
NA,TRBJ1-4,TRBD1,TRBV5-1,CASSLGDRGTNEKLFF,TGCGCCAGCAGCTTGGGGGACAGGGGCACTAATGAAAAACTGTTTTTT
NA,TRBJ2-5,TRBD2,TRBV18,CASSPVQRGYQETQYF,TGTGCCAGCTCACCAGTCCAGCGGGGGTACCAAGAGACCCAGTACTTC
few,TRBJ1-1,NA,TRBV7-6,CASSLGGRGNTEAFF,TGTGCCAGCAGCTTAGGTGGCAGGGGGAACACTGAAGCTTTCTTT
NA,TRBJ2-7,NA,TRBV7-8,CASSFIETKSSYEQYF,TGTGCCAGCAGCTTCATCGAGACAAAAAGCTCCTACGAGCAGTACTTC
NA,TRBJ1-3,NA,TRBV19,CASSIGLSSGNTIYF,TGTGCCAGTAGTATCGGACTAAGCTCTGGAAACACCATATATTTT
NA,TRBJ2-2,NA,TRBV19,CASSTLFGELFF,TGTGCCAGTAGTACATTGTTCGGGGAGCTGTTTTTT
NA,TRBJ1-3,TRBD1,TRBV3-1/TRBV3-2,CASSQDQGAGNTIYF,TGTGCCAGCAGCCAAGATCAGGGGGCGGGAAACACCATATATTTT
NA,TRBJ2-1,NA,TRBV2,CASSEWTESYNEQFF,TGTGCCAGCAGTGAATGGACAGAATCCTACAATGAGCAGTTCTTC
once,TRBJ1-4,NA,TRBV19,CASSRTINEKLFF,TGTGCCAGTAGCAGGACTATTAATGAAAAACTGTTTTTT
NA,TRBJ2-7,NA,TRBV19,CASSNLRTTAEQYF,TGTGCCAGTAGCAATCTCCGTACTACGGCCGAGCAGTACTTC
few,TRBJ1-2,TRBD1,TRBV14,CASSRGQGNGYTF,TGTGCCAGCAGCAGGGGACAGGGCAATGGCTACACCTTC
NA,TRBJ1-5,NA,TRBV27,CASSFGSAQPQHF,TGTGCCAGCAGTTTCGGGTCGGCTCAGCCCCAGCATTTT
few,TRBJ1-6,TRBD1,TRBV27,CASSWGQVNSPLHF,TGTGCCAGCAGTTGGGGACAGGTGAATTCACCCCTCCACTTT
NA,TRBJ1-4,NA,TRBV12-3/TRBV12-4,CASSLGGGKLFF,TGTGCCAGCAGTTTAGGGGGAGGGAAACTGTTTTTT
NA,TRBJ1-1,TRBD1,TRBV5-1,CASSSGTGGANTEAFF,TGCGCCAGCAGCTCTGGGACAGGGGGCGCGAACACTGAAGCTTTCTTT
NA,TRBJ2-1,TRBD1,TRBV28,CASSEGQGNEQFF,TGTGCCAGCAGTGAGGGACAGGGCAATGAGCAGTTCTTC
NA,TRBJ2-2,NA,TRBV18,CASSPPGQGNTGELFF,TGTGCCAGCTCACCCCCAGGTCAGGGGAACACCGGGGAGCTGTTTTTT
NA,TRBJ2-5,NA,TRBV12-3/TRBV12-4,CASSQVIGETQYF,TGTGCCAGCAGTCAGGTTATCGGTGAGACCCAGTACTTC
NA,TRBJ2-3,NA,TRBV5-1,CASSSSSPKYTDTQYF,TGCGCCAGCAGCTCAAGTAGTCCCAAGTACACAGATACGCAGTATTTT
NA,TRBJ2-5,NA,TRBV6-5,CASGVRGSKETQYF,TGTGCCAGCGGGGTCCGAGGGTCCAAAGAGACCCAGTACTTC